Detailed here is one T cell receptor beta chain. The antigen remains unidentified. This entry is derived from a study of blood T cells in healthy people across ages. Findings and caveats of the study: Not knowing donor CMV status may have confounded expanded clonotype changes.

Alongside a J-beta primer mix, a sample-barcoded 5' primer served in a second PCR lasting roughly 6 to 12 cycles. TCRdb called the 5' RACE reads again in MiXCR, with one record for every CDR3 protein. In the table there are 1,500,000 or so distinct CDR3 sequences, roughly 43% of which are singletons. Sequencing was done on a sample of blood. The sequence came from a woman aged 18-29 years in good health.

CDR3 amino acids: CASSHPRTGKPQPQHF. The CDR3, as DNA: TGCGCCAGCAGCCACCCGAGGACAGGGAAACCTCAGCCCCAGCATTTT. This chain links TRBV4-1 with TRBJ1-5, with 8 bases identical to TRBD1. V trimming: 3 bases; J trimming: 6 bases; junction bases outside the gene matches: 10. Germline V gene lookup returns CDR1 MGHRA and CDR2 YSYEKL. This CDR3 has 16 amino acids.